One and the same sample provided the 12 T cell receptor beta chains below, sequenced in a study of blood T cell repertoires in COVID-19. Measured with immunoSEQ multiplex PCR; TCRdb has only the in-frame clones, and not every one. The sample records about 270,000 clones, approximately 81% being singletons. Sample: peripheral blood. Receptors were obtained from a woman younger than 35 with acute or convalescent COVID-19.

This clone was detected a few times. This chain connects TRBV21-1 to TRBJ2-1; TRBD2 reflects the table's D call only, with no check against the DNA. TRBV21-1 is a known pseudogene. CDR3 length equals 15 residues. As DNA, the CDR3 is TGTGCCAGCAGCAATCTAGCGGGAGGTCTAGGTGAGCAGTTCTTC. It codes for CASSNLAGGLGEQFF.

This clone was seen only a few times. The chain is built from TRBV30 and TRBJ2-7, with D tentatively TRBD2 (5 bases). Trimming pared 1 base from V and 6 bases from J, leaving 13 bases between. The germline gives CDR1 GTSNPN, CDR2 SVGIG (reference sequence). The CDR3 length is 13 residues. CDR3 region: CAWSAETSSEQYF. The CDR3 nucleotides read TGTGCCTGGAGTGCCGAAACTAGTTCCGAGCAGTACTTC.

The genes are TRBV29-1 and TRBJ1-5; the D gene is possibly TRBD1 (5 bases). There are 12 residues in the CDR3. V was pared by 6 bases and J by 0 bases, with 6 bases between. Germline V gene sequence: CDR1 SQVTM, CDR2 ANQGSEA. Written as DNA, the CDR3 is TGCAGCGTACAGGATAGCAATCAGCCCCAGCATTTT. Protein product: CSVQDSNQPQHF.

Details on this clone: The junction does not match germline at one end; this may be a read error. The genes are TRBV11-2 and TRBJ2-7; 13 nucleotides match TRBD2. Per the germline V gene, CDR1 is SGHAT and CDR2 is FQNNGV. The CDR3 length is 18 residues. CDR3 in amino acids: CASSRGLAGAGISYQQYF. Written as DNA, the CDR3 is TGTGCCAGCAGCCGCGGACTAGCGGGAGCAGGGATCTCCTACCAGCAGTACTTC.

V usage is TRBV3-1 (or the pseudogene TRBV3-2) and J usage is TRBJ2-1, with TRBD1 matching over 8 bases. Per germline, CDR1 LGHDT and CDR2 YNNKEL (reference sequence). The CDR3 covers 15 residues. V dropped 2 bases and J dropped 5; count of bases not matched to a gene: 5. The CDR3 region is CASSQTGTGNNEQFF. In nucleotides, the CDR3 is TGTGCCAGCAGCCAAACCGGGACAGGTAACAATGAGCAGTTCTTC.

The rearrangement joins TRBV10-3 to TRBJ1-1; no firm D call. The germline gives CDR1 ENHRY, CDR2 SYGVKD. V gave up 3 bases and J gave up 3 bases, with 11 bases separating them. The CDR3 runs to 14 residues. The CDR3 DNA sequence: TGTGCCATCAGTGATCTGGGCTGGGACACTGAAGCTTTCTTT. This codes for CAISDLGWDTEAFF.

The chain uses TRBV5-1 and TRBJ1-1; no clear D gene. This CDR3 region has 14 residues. Trimming removed 0 bases at V and 1 base at J, with 7 bases between. Per germline, CDR1 SGHRS and CDR2 YFSETQ. The CDR3 loop is CASSLVGRNTEAFF. CDR3 sequence (DNA): TGCGCCAGCAGCTTGGTTGGCAGGAACACTGAAGCTTTCTTT.

This clone was observed a few times. The genes are TRBV2 and TRBJ2-7; perhaps TRBD1 as D (5 bases). The CDR3 covers 14 residues. V was shortened by 10 bases and J by 3 bases, with 19 bases between the two germline ends. Germline V lookup: CDR1 SNHLY, CDR2 FYNNEI. CDR3 loop: CATLPDQGGYEQYF. CDR3 coding DNA: TGTGCCACCCTCCCCGATCAGGGTGGCTACGAGCAGTACTTC.

The DNA of the CDR3 is TGTGCCAGCAGTCGACCCGGGACTCGGCACGAGCAGTACTTC. Residues: CASSRPGTRHEQYF. The chain couples TRBV28 to TRBJ2-7; TRBD2 might be the D (6 bases). V shed 5 bases and J shed 5 bases, with 16 bases lying between them. Germline V CDR1 and CDR2: MDHEN, SYDVKM. The CDR3 is made up of 14 amino acids. Full variable domain (outside the CDR3, taken from reference TRBV28 and TRBJ2-7): DVKVTQSSRYLVKRTGEKVFLECVQDMDHENMFWYRQDPGLGLRLIYFSYDVKMKEKGDIPEGYSVSREKKERFSLILESASTNQTSMYLCASSRPGTRHEQYFGPGTRLTVT.

V usage is TRBV27 and J usage is TRBJ2-1; D is perhaps TRBD2 (6 bases). The CDR3 consists of 15 residues. CDR1 and CDR2 from the germline V gene are MNHEY and SMNVEV (reference sequence). V shed 6 bases and J shed 0 bases, with 12 bases lying between them. The CDR3 loop is CASSLEGRSYNEQFF. CDR3 DNA: TGTGCCAGCAGCCTGGAGGGACGCTCCTACAATGAGCAGTTCTTC.

This clone was detected many times. The rearrangement joins TRBV7-2 to TRBJ1-1; 9 bases map to TRBD1. CDR1 and CDR2 (germline): SGHTA, FQGNSA. The V gene end was trimmed by 2 bases and the J gene end by 8 bases; junction bases not matched to a gene: 6. CDR3 length: 14 residues. CDR3: CASSLYPDRGEAFF. The CDR3 DNA is TGTGCCAGCAGCTTATACCCGGACAGGGGCGAAGCTTTCTTT.

This chain links TRBV6-1 with TRBJ1-1; D might be TRBD1 (6 bases). The germline CDR1 and CDR2 sequences are MNHNS and SASEGT. V lost 3 bases and J 5 bases, leaving 16 bases between the germline ends. This CDR3 is built from 15 residues. CDR3: CASSDGRYRVTEAFF. The CDR3 nucleotides read TGTGCCAGCAGTGACGGGAGGTACAGGGTAACTGAAGCTTTCTTT.